The entry that follows covers one T cell receptor beta chain sequence. Assay used: immunoSEQ multiplex PCR; TCRdb lists only in-frame clones, some missing. The sample lists about 88,000 clones, under 85% seen once, with 3.5% to 4% in the top ten. The record originates from a study of OX40 agonist ivuxolimab in advanced cancers. On the study more broadly: A diagnosis of hepatocellular carcinoma, melanoma, renal cell or head and neck cancer was present in dose-escalation patients.

Specimen: CD4+ or CD8+ T cells sorted from blood, collected in a trial of the OX40 agonist ivuxolimab. The receptor was isolated from an adult with an advanced solid tumor such as melanoma, head and neck, liver or kidney cancer.

The DNA of the CDR3 is TGCGCCAGCAGCCACCTAGGCGCGGGGAGGTACGAGCAGTACTTC. Translated, it gives CASSHLGAGRYEQYF. This chain connects TRBV5-1 to TRBJ2-7; D is perhaps TRBD2 (6 bases). CDR1 SGHRS and CDR2 YFSETQ come from the germline V gene. The CDR3 has 15 amino acids. V was clipped by 4 bases and J by 4 bases, with 18 bases between them.